Shown below are 21 T cell receptor beta chains from a single sample sequenced in a study of T cell repertoires in cytomegalovirus infection. TCRdb fed the reads into MiXCR, producing one record per CDR3 protein. The data show approximately 990,000 distinct CDR3 sequences, approximately 31% seen once. For these receptors, no antigen is known. The sequencing here drew on cultured CD8+ T cells from PBMCs, taken from culture after CMV antigen stimulation. The receptor source for this set is a human donor in good health (CMV status not recorded). Some clones in this sample may be carry-over from other donors' samples.

Here the CDR3 reads CASSISSVDKINQPQHF. The CDR3 DNA sequence: TGTGCCAGTAGTATAAGTAGCGTGGACAAAATTAATCAGCCCCAGCATTTT. V gene TRBV19 combines with J gene TRBJ1-5; a possible D gene is TRBD1 (5 bases). Germline CDR1 is LNHDA and CDR2 is SQIVND (reference sequence). V lost 2 bases, J lost 4 bases, and 18 bases lay in between. The CDR3 is made up of 17 amino acids.

This clonotype was seen many times. The V gene is TRBV6-6, the J gene TRBJ1-2, with a weak D call TRBD1 (6 bases). Germline loops: CDR1 MNHNY, CDR2 SVGAGI (reference sequence). V was pared by 2 bases and J by 4 bases, with 17 bases between. CDR3 length: 16 residues. This CDR3 reads CASSYQTGYSSYGYTF. The CDR3 DNA is TGTGCCAGCAGTTACCAGACAGGTTACTCCTCCTATGGCTACACCTTC.

V is TRBV7-9 and J is TRBJ2-5; D might be TRBD1 (6 bases). This CDR3 contains 12 residues. V was trimmed by 5 bases and J by 6 bases, leaving 10 bases between them. Germline-derived CDR1 and CDR2 are SEHNR and FQNEAQ (reference sequence). DNA of the CDR3: TGTGCCAGCAGCCGGACAGAAAAGACCCAGTACTTC. Translated: CASSRTEKTQYF.

The genes are TRBV19 and TRBJ2-7; possible D gene TRBD2, 6 bases. From germline, CDR1 is LNHDA and CDR2 SQIVND (reference sequence). V shed 5 bases and J shed 6 bases, with 14 bases lying between them. The CDR3 runs to 13 residues. In DNA form, the CDR3 reads TGTGCCAGTAGTCCCTGGGACTTCGGCGAGCAGTACTTC. This gives the protein CASSPWDFGEQYF.

The chain employs TRBV6-5 and TRBJ2-3; 7 positions agree with TRBD1. Germline V CDR1 and CDR2: MNHEY, SVGAGI. The CDR3 is 15 residues long. The V gene end was trimmed by 4 bases and the J gene end by 4 bases; junction bases not matched to a gene: 8. The CDR3: CASSSTGEWSDTQYF. CDR3 nucleotide sequence: TGTGCCAGCAGTTCCACAGGGGAATGGTCAGATACGCAGTATTTT.

The J gene is TRBJ2-2, the V gene TRBV6-5; D possibly corresponds to TRBD1 (5 bases). V dropped 4 bases and J dropped 5 bases, with 14 bases sitting between them. The germline V gene has CDR1 MNHEY and CDR2 SVGAGI. The CDR3 length is 15 residues. CDR3 region: CASSSDILWTGELFF. The CDR3 DNA reads TGTGCCAGCAGTTCGGACATTTTATGGACCGGGGAGCTGTTTTTT.

The chain links TRBV7-9 to TRBJ1-1, with D possibly matching TRBD1 (6 bases). V was pared by 5 bases and J by 7 bases, with 23 bases between. The CDR3 totals 16 residues. The germline CDR1 and CDR2 sequences are SEHNR and FQNEAQ (reference sequence). The CDR3, as DNA: TGTGCCAGCAGCCCCAAGGGGGGAAACAATTACAATGAAGCTTTCTTT. This codes for CASSPKGGNNYNEAFF.

The chain joins TRBV7-8 to TRBJ1-1; 7 positions agree with TRBD1. The CDR3 extends over 17 amino acids. The V gene's germline CDR1 is SGHVS and CDR2 FQNEAQ. V was pared by 4 bases and J by 7 bases, with 18 bases of the junction left unmatched. CDR3 DNA sequence: TGTGCCAGCAGCTACAAAGGGGGTTACCAGGGGGGAGTTGAAGCTTTCTTT. It is translated as CASSYKGGYQGGVEAFF.

The CDR3 DNA is TGTGCCAGCGAACAGTATTATAATGAAAAACTGTTTTTT. Its translation: CASEQYYNEKLFF. The chain couples TRBV7-9 to TRBJ1-4, with D unresolved. Germline CDR1 is SEHNR and CDR2 is FQNEAQ (reference sequence). This CDR3 has 13 residues. With 8 bases removed from V and 4 bases from J, the gap between germline ends came to 11 bases.

In DNA form, the CDR3 reads TGTGCCAGCAGCACCCGACTAGCGGGGGAGGAGGAGACCCAGTACTTC. Encoded protein: CASSTRLAGEEETQYF. The chain employs TRBV7-2 and TRBJ2-5, with TRBD2 matching 12 bases. The CDR3 totals 16 residues. Germline V gene data show CDR1 as SGHTA and CDR2 as FQGNSA. With V trimmed by 5 bases and J by 5 bases, 9 bases remained unmatched.

The V gene is TRBV7-9, the J gene TRBJ1-3; 9 positions match TRBD1. CDR1 is SEHNR, CDR2 FQNEAQ, per germline (reference sequence). V dropped 6 bases and J dropped 1; count of bases not matched to a gene: 7. CDR3 size: 16 residues. CDR3 sequence (DNA): TGTGCCAGCAGGTGGACAGGGGAGTCGTCTGGAAACACCATATATTTT. Residues: CASRWTGESSGNTIYF.

A few counts support this clonotype. The CDR3, as DNA: TGTGCCAGCAGCTCCTCCTATGGGCCCCAGCATTTT. Amino acids: CASSSSYGPQHF. The chain carries TRBV7-9 and TRBJ1-5, with D hard to call. The CDR3 spans 12 residues. CDR1 and CDR2 from the germline V gene are SEHNR and FQNEAQ (reference sequence). V was cut by 4 bases and J by 9 bases, with 10 bases left in between.

The sample holds a few counts of this clonotype. V usage is TRBV12-3 or TRBV12-4 and J usage is TRBJ2-1, with 9 bases matching TRBD1. The CDR3 totals 15 residues. The J segment lost 5 bases and the V segment lost 3 bases, leaving 5 bases of the junction unmatched. The CDR3, as DNA: TGTGCCAGCAGTTTCTGGACAGGGGAGAACAATGAGCAGTTCTTC. As protein: CASSFWTGENNEQFF.

The CDR3 bases are TGCAGTGCTAGAGAGCGGCGATCGGTATATGGAAACACCATATATTTT. It is translated as CSARERRSVYGNTIYF. This sequence joins TRBV20-1 and TRBJ1-3, with D unclear. Trimming stripped 0 bases from V and 3 bases from J, with 15 bases between. Per germline, CDR1 DFQATT and CDR2 SNEGSKA (reference sequence). CDR3 length: 16 residues.

This clonotype was seen a few times. V usage is TRBV27 and J usage is TRBJ2-7; D is tentatively TRBD1 or TRBD2 (5 bases each). Germline V lookup: CDR1 MNHEY, CDR2 SMNVEV (reference sequence). The CDR3 totals 13 residues. Trimming cost V 8 bases and J 4 bases, with 15 bases left between them. CDR3 residues: CASAGTATYEQYF. The CDR3 nucleotides read TGTGCCAGCGCCGGGACCGCAACGTACGAGCAGTACTTC.

The chain joins TRBV7-8 to TRBJ2-7; TRBD1 aligns across 11 bases. The CDR3 consists of 15 residues. The junction had 5 bases not matched to a gene; V was cut back by 4 bases and J by 3 bases. CDR1 and CDR2 from the germline V gene are SGHVS and FQNEAQ. This CDR3 is CASSSSGTGGYEQYF. The CDR3, as DNA: TGTGCCAGCAGCTCCTCCGGGACAGGGGGCTACGAGCAGTACTTC.

This clonotype appeared a few times. The DNA for the CDR3 is TGTGCCAGCAAGCACACTCGAAATCAGCCCCAGCATTTT. It specifies CASKHTRNQPQHF. V is TRBV6-2 or TRBV6-3 and J is TRBJ1-5; D not resolved. With 7 bases removed from V and 4 bases from J, the gap between germline ends came to 11 bases. This CDR3 is built from 13 residues. Germline V gene sequence: CDR1 MNHEY, CDR2 SVGEGT.

This clonotype came up once. The chain employs TRBV24-1 and TRBJ1-5; 11 bases line up with TRBD1. The germline V gene encodes CDR1 KGHDR and CDR2 SFDVKD. This CDR3 has 16 residues. V lost 4 bases to trimming and J lost 4 bases; unmatched junction nucleotides: 5. The CDR3 spells CATSDPDRGLNQPQHF. CDR3 coding DNA: TGTGCCACCAGTGACCCGGACAGGGGGCTGAATCAGCCCCAGCATTTT.

This clonotype was counted only a few times. The gene calls are TRBV7-2 and TRBJ2-3; possibly TRBD1 or TRBD2 for D (6 bases each). Germline V gene lookup returns CDR1 SGHTA and CDR2 FQGNSA. Trimming stripped 0 bases from V and 5 bases from J, with 18 bases between. This CDR3 region has 17 residues. CDR3 DNA: TGTGCCAGCAGCTTAGCGTGGGGACGGGGGCATGGAGATACGCAGTATTTT. It translates to CASSLAWGRGHGDTQYF. The complete variable domain, with remaining parts taken from reference TRBV7-2 and TRBJ2-3, reads GAGVSQSPSNKVTEKGKDVELRCDPISGHTALYWYRQSLGQGLEFLIYFQGNSAPDKSGLPSDRFSAERTGGSVSTLTIQRTQQEDSAVYLCASSLAWGRGHGDTQYFGPGTRLTVL.

This clonotype has more than one count but fewer than ten. The chain joins TRBV11-2 to TRBJ2-3; D remains unclear. V was pared by 1 base and J by 4 bases, with 9 bases between. Per germline, CDR1 SGHAT and CDR2 FQNNGV. This CDR3 contains 14 residues. CDR3 nucleotides: TGTGCCAGCAGCTTAGCCCTTGATGCAGATACGCAGTATTTT. Its protein product is CASSLALDADTQYF.

This chain connects TRBV11-2 to TRBJ1-1; possible D gene TRBD1, 5 bases. Trimming stripped 6 bases from V and 7 bases from J, with 15 bases between. The germline V gene has CDR1 SGHAT and CDR2 FQNNGV. The CDR3 totals 13 residues. CDR3 sequence reads: CASSLTAGGEAFF. DNA for the CDR3: TGTGCCAGCAGTTTAACCGCGGGGGGTGAAGCTTTCTTT.